The 21 T cell receptor beta chains reported below all come from one sample, sequenced in a study of T cells in narcolepsy. Using immunoSEQ multiplex PCR, the repertoire was profiled, and TCRdb retains in-frame clones only, with some absent. The sample yields about 21,000 clones, about 90% seen once. Sequences were obtained from CD45RA- memory CD4+ T cells from PBMCs. These TCRs come from a human donor with narcolepsy.

The V call is TRBV19, the J call TRBJ2-6; a possible D gene is TRBD2 (5 bases). The germline V and J ends were trimmed by 6 bases and 0 bases, with 9 bases remaining between them. The CDR3 is 15 residues long. Germline CDR1 is LNHDA and CDR2 is SQIVND (reference sequence). CDR3 sequence: CASRAGSSGANVLTF. The CDR3 DNA sequence: TGTGCCAGTAGGGCGGGCAGCTCTGGGGCCAACGTCCTGACTTTC.

The chain carries TRBV7-2 and TRBJ1-1, with D unclear. CDR1 and CDR2 from the germline V gene are SGHTA and FQGNSA. Trimming removed 4 bases at V and 5 bases at J, with 8 bases between. The CDR3 runs to 12 residues. The CDR3 sequence is CASSSSGTEAFF. CDR3 coding DNA: TGTGCCAGCAGCTCGTCGGGGACTGAAGCTTTCTTT. Complete variable domain (other parts from reference TRBV7-2 and TRBJ1-1): GAGVSQSPSNKVTEKGKDVELRCDPISGHTALYWYRQSLGQGLEFLIYFQGNSAPDKSGLPSDRFSAERTGGSVSTLTIQRTQQEDSAVYLCASSSSGTEAFFGQGTRLTVV.

V usage is TRBV5-1 and J usage is TRBJ1-2; TRBD1 aligns across 12 bases. V lost 4 bases, J lost 7 bases, and 5 bases stayed unmatched. This CDR3 region has 14 residues. CDR1 is SGHRS and CDR2 is YFSETQ in the germline V gene. CDR3 sequence reads: CASSPGQGASGYTF. CDR3 coding DNA: TGCGCCAGCAGCCCGGGACAGGGGGCGAGTGGCTACACCTTC.

This chain joins TRBV7-8 and TRBJ2-7; possible D gene TRBD1, 5 bases. CDR1 is SGHVS and CDR2 is FQNEAQ in the germline V gene. The V and J ends lost 2 bases and 6 bases respectively, with 20 bases between them. This CDR3 is built from 16 residues. This CDR3 reads CASSLSLMWGDSEQYF. As DNA, the CDR3 is TGTGCCAGCAGCTTAAGTCTTATGTGGGGCGACAGCGAGCAGTACTTC.

The chain recombines TRBV5-1 with TRBJ2-6, with a weak D call TRBD2 (6 bases). This CDR3 comprises 15 residues. The V and J ends lost 3 bases and 0 bases respectively, with 7 bases between them. Germline V CDR1 and CDR2: SGHRS, YFSETQ. This CDR3 is CASSSGSSGANVLTF. CDR3 DNA sequence: TGCGCCAGCAGCTCCGGGAGCTCTGGGGCCAACGTCCTGACTTTC.

The gene calls are TRBV6-5 and TRBJ2-3; TRBD1 matches 7 bases. The J segment lost 1 base and the V segment lost 8 bases, leaving 6 bases of the junction unmatched. The germline V gene has CDR1 MNHEY and CDR2 SVGAGI. This CDR3 comprises 14 residues. The CDR3 DNA reads TGTGCCAGCGGGAGACAGGGAGGCACAGATACGCAGTATTTT. Translated: CASGRQGGTDTQYF.

The chain combines TRBV7-3 with TRBJ1-5; no reliable D call. Germline V gene lookup returns CDR1 SGHTA and CDR2 FQGTGA. This CDR3 comprises 16 residues. Trimming cost V 5 bases and J 4 bases, with 18 bases left between them. CDR3 DNA: TGTGCCAGCAGCCCACCCGGGATTCGGGGAAATCAGCCCCAGCATTTT. This encodes CASSPPGIRGNQPQHF.

The V and J genes are TRBV19 and TRBJ1-1, with D possibly matching TRBD1 (6 bases). The CDR3 contains 12 residues. Germline V CDR1 and CDR2: LNHDA, SQIVND (reference sequence). With 8 bases removed from V and 10 bases from J, the gap between germline ends came to 17 bases. The CDR3 DNA follows: TGTGCCAGTCGGGACAACATATCTCCAGCTTTCTTT. It codes for CASRDNISPAFF.

The chain is built from TRBV5-1 and TRBJ1-2, with D perhaps TRBD1 (6 bases). V gave up 3 bases and J gave up 7 bases, with 13 bases separating them. This CDR3 is 13 amino acids long. CDR1 SGHRS and CDR2 YFSETQ come from the germline V gene. CDR3 sequence reads: CASSSGAHGGYTF. In DNA form, the CDR3 reads TGCGCCAGCAGCTCGGGGGCGCATGGTGGCTACACCTTC. Using reference TRBV5-1 and TRBJ1-2 for the parts outside the CDR3, the full variable domain is KAGVTQTPRYLIKTRGQQVTLSCSPISGHRSVSWYQQTPGQGLQFLFEYFSETQRNKGNFPGRFSGRQFSNSRSEMNVSTLELGDSALYLCASSSGAHGGYTFGSGTRLTVV.

The gene calls are TRBV7-9 and TRBJ2-7; D possibly uses TRBD1 or TRBD2 (7 bases each). Germline CDR1 SEHNR, CDR2 FQNEAQ (reference sequence). The ends were cut back, 1 base at V and 1 base at J, with 17 bases in the middle. The CDR3 sequence is 17 residues long. The CDR3 protein is CASSLGGGQPKSYEQYF. In nucleotides, the CDR3 is TGTGCCAGCAGCTTAGGGGGGGGACAGCCAAAATCCTACGAGCAGTACTTC.

Details on this clone: The junction departs from the called germline gene at one end, perhaps through a read error. The rearrangement joins TRBV7-7 to TRBJ2-7, with a tentative D call TRBD2 (6 bases). The germline gives CDR1 SSHAT, CDR2 FNYEAQ (reference sequence). The CDR3 sequence is 14 residues long. The CDR3 is CASSSSGGAGEQYF. DNA for the CDR3: TGTGCTAGCAGCTCCTCAGGCGGGGCCGGGGAGCAGTACTTC. Full variable domain (remainder filled in from reference TRBV7-7 and TRBJ2-7): GAGVSQSPRYKVTKRGQDVTLRCDPISSHATLYWYQQALGQGPEFLTYFNYEAQPDKSGLPSDRFSAERPEGSISTLTIQRTEQRDSAMYRCASSSSGGAGEQYFGPGTRLTVT.

This clone appeared once. This sequence joins TRBV2 and TRBJ2-7, with unresolved D. CDR1 and CDR2 (germline): SNHLY, FYNNEI. This CDR3 is built from 12 residues. V lost 4 bases and J 3 bases, leaving 7 bases between the germline ends. CDR3 protein: CASSGQIYEQYF. The CDR3, as DNA: TGTGCCAGCAGTGGGCAGATCTACGAGCAGTACTTC.

CDR3 protein: CASTLGSGRAPDTQYF. CDR3 bases: TGTGCCAGCACCCTAGGGAGCGGGAGGGCCCCAGATACGCAGTATTTT. The chain uses TRBV27 and TRBJ2-3, with 10 positions matching TRBD2. This CDR3 comprises 16 residues. Per germline, CDR1 MNHEY and CDR2 SMNVEV (reference sequence). J lost 4 bases, V lost 7 bases, and 11 bases had no gene match.

This clone occurred once. The CDR3 bases are TGTGCCATCGGCGCAGGTCAGCAAGAGACCCAGTACTTC. Protein product: CAIGAGQQETQYF. The gene calls are TRBV10-3 and TRBJ2-5; D not certain. The CDR3 has 13 residues. CDR1 is ENHRY and CDR2 is SYGVKD in the germline V gene. V lost 8 bases and J lost 2, with 12 bases in between.

This clone was observed a single time. This chain connects TRBV4-2 to TRBJ1-1, with D uncertain. The V end lost 0 bases, the J end lost 0 bases, and 8 bases lay between the germline ends. This CDR3 contains 15 residues. Germline V gene sequence: CDR1 LGHNA, CDR2 YNFKEQ. This chain's CDR3 is CASSQDWAVNTEAFF. Here the CDR3 DNA reads TGTGCCAGCAGCCAAGATTGGGCGGTGAACACTGAAGCTTTCTTT.

This chain joins TRBV27 and TRBJ1-6; D is perhaps TRBD1 (5 bases). In germline, CDR1 is MNHEY, CDR2 SMNVEV (reference sequence). This CDR3 contains 15 residues. Trimming left V 5 bases short and J 7 bases short, with 15 bases between. The DNA for the CDR3 is TGTGCCAGCAGTGTGTGGGGCGGAGGAAATTCACCCCTCCACTTT. Amino acids: CASSVWGGGNSPLHF.

This chain links TRBV7-9 with TRBJ1-3; unclear D gene. This CDR3 contains 14 residues. Trimming left V 5 bases short and J 4 bases short, with 12 bases between. CDR1 and CDR2 (germline): SEHNR, FQNEAQ (reference sequence). CDR3 sequence: CASSPPGRGNTIYF. The DNA for the CDR3 is TGTGCCAGCAGCCCCCCCGGGCGAGGAAACACCATATATTTT.

The gene calls are TRBV30 and TRBJ2-7, with D perhaps matching TRBD2 (5 bases). V was shortened by 3 bases and J by 4 bases, with 7 bases between the two germline ends. CDR1 GTSNPN and CDR2 SVGIG come from the germline V gene (reference sequence). This CDR3 is 11 amino acids long. This chain's CDR3 is CAWRREYEQYF. CDR3 sequence (DNA): TGTGCCTGGAGGAGGGAGTACGAGCAGTACTTC.

The genes are TRBV4-3 and TRBJ2-7; 9 nucleotides align to TRBD2. Germline values: CDR1 LGHNA, CDR2 YSLEER. V dropped 1 base and J dropped 2; count of bases not matched to a gene: 6. The CDR3 loop spans 16 amino acids. The CDR3 region has the DNA TGCGCCAGCAGCCAAGTTCTTGCGGGAGGGCCCTACGAGCAGTACTTC. Its protein product is CASSQVLAGGPYEQYF.

This clone has only one observation. V and J are TRBV7-9 and TRBJ2-1; D uncertain. V lost 0 bases and J lost 10, with 13 bases in between. In germline, CDR1 is SEHNR, CDR2 FQNEAQ (reference sequence). This CDR3 has 14 residues. The CDR3 is CASSLAGPRSEQFF. CDR3 in DNA: TGTGCCAGCAGCTTAGCCGGCCCTCGTTCGGAGCAGTTCTTC.

The CDR3 sequence is CASSLGGRDTQYF. CDR3 nucleotides: TGTGCCAGCAGCCTCGGGGGGCGTGATACGCAGTATTTT. V is TRBV5-4 and J is TRBJ2-3, with D possibly matching TRBD2 (7 bases). The CDR3 runs to 13 residues. V lost 4 bases and J lost 6, with 12 bases in between. Germline CDR1 is SGHNT and CDR2 is YYREEE (reference sequence).